One T cell receptor (beta chain) is described in this entry. V lost 2 bases, J lost 0 bases, and 10 bases lay in between. Per germline, CDR1 GTSNPN and CDR2 SVGIG (reference sequence). The length of the CDR3 is 15 residues. Authors' processing steps: Amplifying reference gene primers gave estimates of nucleated cell counts. Libraries were prepared by immunoSEQ multiplex PCR; TCRdb keeps only in-frame clonotypes and omits some of them. Clone size and the V and J calls come from that table; the DNA yielded D and trimming. The data show about 50,000 clones, with around 88% seen just once and roughly 2.1% held by the top ten. The data were obtained in a study of blood T cell repertoires in COVID-19. Overall study: Researchers got acute and convalescent COVID-19 samples from the United States, Italy and Spain. PBMCs, B-cell-depleted T cells, or T cells provided the cDNA or gDNA that made up the material.

The V call is TRBV30, the J call TRBJ1-4, with D perhaps TRBD1 (6 bases). Sequenced material: peripheral blood. The receptor was isolated from an older woman with acute or convalescent COVID-19. CDR3 DNA sequence: TGTGCCTGGAGTCGGGACACAACAACTAATGAAAAACTGTTTTTT. It encodes CAWSRDTTTNEKLFF.